Below, 5 T cell receptor beta chains from the same sample are listed, as sequenced in a study of spatial heterogeneity in lung cancer. Noted time point: sample taken at primary tumor resection. Each CDR3 protein gets one entry after TCRdb re-called the 5' RACE reads with MiXCR. The sample holds tens of thousands of distinct CDR3 sequences, around 3.1% seen once. Source: normal lung tissue next to the tumor, taken at surgery. The receptors were gathered from a male donor with early-stage non-small cell lung cancer.

This clonotype was seen a few times. The chain joins TRBV6-1 to TRBJ1-1; possible D gene TRBD1, 6 bases. V dropped 7 bases and J dropped 5 bases, with 20 bases sitting between them. Germline CDR1 MNHNS, CDR2 SASEGT. This CDR3 spans 15 amino acids. The CDR3 sequence: CASNSQGGGVTEAFF. The CDR3, as DNA: TGTGCCAGCAACTCCCAAGGAGGGGGGGTTACTGAAGCTTTCTTT.

This clonotype was seen many times. J is TRBJ1-1 and V is TRBV6-1; D is unresolved. Per germline, CDR1 MNHNS and CDR2 SASEGT. This CDR3 region has 14 residues. Trimming took off 9 bases at V and 0 bases at J, with 14 bases between the two ends. CDR3 sequence reads: CASTAGWLNTEAFF. The CDR3 DNA reads TGTGCCAGTACGGCAGGCTGGCTGAACACTGAAGCTTTCTTT.

This clonotype was picked up many times. CDR3 nucleotides: TGTGCCAGCAGTTTATTCGCGGGGGGGTACGAGCAGTACTTC. This encodes CASSLFAGGYEQYF. This chain joins TRBV28 and TRBJ2-7; 9 bases are a match to TRBD2. CDR3 length: 14 residues. Germline assignment: CDR1 MDHEN and CDR2 SYDVKM. J lost 4 bases, V lost 1 base, and 2 bases had no gene match. Full variable domain (missing parts from reference TRBV28 and TRBJ2-7): DVKVTQSSRYLVKRTGEKVFLECVQDMDHENMFWYRQDPGLGLRLIYFSYDVKMKEKGDIPEGYSVSREKKERFSLILESASTNQTSMYLCASSLFAGGYEQYFGPGTRLTVT.

This clonotype was found many times. The chain uses TRBV5-1 and TRBJ2-3; 9 bases are a match to TRBD2. This CDR3 is 14 amino acids long. Trimming cost V 4 bases and J 4 bases; bases outside gene matches: 4. Germline CDR1 reads SGHRS; CDR2 reads YFSETQ. CDR3 amino acids: CASSPSGTADTQYF. The CDR3 DNA is TGCGCCAGCAGCCCTAGCGGGACGGCAGATACGCAGTATTTT.

This clonotype was seen ten or more times. CDR3 loop: CASSFTQGAPTGEQFF. The CDR3 nucleotides read TGTGCCAGCAGTTTCACCCAGGGGGCGCCCACGGGTGAGCAGTTCTTC. The rearrangement uses TRBV28 and TRBJ2-1, with 8 bases matching TRBD1. Trimming at V came to 3 bases and at J to 9 bases, leaving 13 bases not matched to a gene. The length of the CDR3 is 16 residues. Germline V gene data show CDR1 as MDHEN and CDR2 as SYDVKM.